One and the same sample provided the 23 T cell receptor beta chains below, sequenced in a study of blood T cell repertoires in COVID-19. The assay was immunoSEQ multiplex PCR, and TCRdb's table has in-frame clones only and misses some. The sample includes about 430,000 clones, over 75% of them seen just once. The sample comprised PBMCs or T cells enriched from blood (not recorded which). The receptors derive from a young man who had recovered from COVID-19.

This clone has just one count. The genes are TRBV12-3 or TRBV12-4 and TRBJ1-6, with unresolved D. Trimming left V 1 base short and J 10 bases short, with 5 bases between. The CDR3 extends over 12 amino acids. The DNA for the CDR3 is TGTGCCAGCAGTTTAGAGCGGTCACCCCTCCACTTT. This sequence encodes CASSLERSPLHF.

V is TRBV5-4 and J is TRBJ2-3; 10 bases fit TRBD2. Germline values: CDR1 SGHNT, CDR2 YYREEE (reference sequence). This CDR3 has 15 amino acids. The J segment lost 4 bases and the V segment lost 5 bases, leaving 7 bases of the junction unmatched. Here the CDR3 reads CASRHKREGPDTQYF. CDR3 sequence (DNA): TGTGCCAGCAGACATAAGCGGGAGGGGCCAGATACGCAGTATTTT.

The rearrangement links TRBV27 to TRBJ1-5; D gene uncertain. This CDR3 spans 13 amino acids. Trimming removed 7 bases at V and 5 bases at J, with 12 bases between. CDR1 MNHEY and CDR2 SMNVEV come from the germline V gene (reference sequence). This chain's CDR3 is CASTTTLDQPQHF. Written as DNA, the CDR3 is TGTGCCAGCACGACAACTTTGGATCAGCCCCAGCATTTT.

The DNA of the CDR3 is TGTGCCAGCAGCTTATACAGCAACACCGGGGAGCTGTTTTTT. Protein sequence: CASSLYSNTGELFF. This chain links TRBV13 with TRBJ2-2; D unclear. This CDR3 spans 14 amino acids. The germline gives CDR1 PRHDT, CDR2 FYEKMQ (reference sequence). V lost 2 bases and J 2 bases, leaving 6 bases between the germline ends.

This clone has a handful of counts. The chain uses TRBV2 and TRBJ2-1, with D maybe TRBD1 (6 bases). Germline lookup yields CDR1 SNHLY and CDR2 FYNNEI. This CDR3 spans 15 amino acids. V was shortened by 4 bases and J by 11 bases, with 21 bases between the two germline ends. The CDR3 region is CASSGMGLAGAQQFF. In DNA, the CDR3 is TGTGCCAGCAGTGGAATGGGGTTAGCAGGGGCTCAGCAGTTCTTC. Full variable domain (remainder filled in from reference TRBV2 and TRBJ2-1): EPEVTQTPSHQVTQMGQEVILRCVPISNHLYFYWYRQILGQKVEFLVSFYNNEISEKSEIFDDQFSVERPDGSNFTLKIRSTKLEDSAMYFCASSGMGLAGAQQFFGPGTRLTVL.

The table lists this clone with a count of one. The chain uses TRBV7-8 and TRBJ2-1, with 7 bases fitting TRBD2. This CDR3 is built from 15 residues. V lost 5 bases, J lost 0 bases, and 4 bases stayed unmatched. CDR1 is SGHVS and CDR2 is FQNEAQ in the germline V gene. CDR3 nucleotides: TGTGCCAGCAGCCCCAGGACTAGCTCCTACAATGAGCAGTTCTTC. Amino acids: CASSPRTSSYNEQFF.

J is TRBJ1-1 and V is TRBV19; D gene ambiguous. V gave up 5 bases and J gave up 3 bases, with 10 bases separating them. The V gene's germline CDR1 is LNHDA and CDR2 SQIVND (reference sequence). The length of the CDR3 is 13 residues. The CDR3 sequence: CASSFNSYTEAFF. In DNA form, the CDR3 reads TGTGCCAGTAGTTTCAACAGCTACACTGAAGCTTTCTTT.

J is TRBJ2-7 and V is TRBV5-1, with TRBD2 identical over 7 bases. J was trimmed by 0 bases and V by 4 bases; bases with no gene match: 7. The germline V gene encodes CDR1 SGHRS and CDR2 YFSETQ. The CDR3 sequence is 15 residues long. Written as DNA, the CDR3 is TGCGCCAGCAGCCCGACGGGGGGTTTCTCCTACGAGCAGTACTTC. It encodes CASSPTGGFSYEQYF.

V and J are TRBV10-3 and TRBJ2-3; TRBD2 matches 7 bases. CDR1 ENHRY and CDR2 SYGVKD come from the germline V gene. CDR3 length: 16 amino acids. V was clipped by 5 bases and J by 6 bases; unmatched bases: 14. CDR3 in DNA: TGTGCCATCAGTACCACCGGTGGGAGGGCTCAGGATACGCAGTATTTT. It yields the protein CAISTTGGRAQDTQYF.

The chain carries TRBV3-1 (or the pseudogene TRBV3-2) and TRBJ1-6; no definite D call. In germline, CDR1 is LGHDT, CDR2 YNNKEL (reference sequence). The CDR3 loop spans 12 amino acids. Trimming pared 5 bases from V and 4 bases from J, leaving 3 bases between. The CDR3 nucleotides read TGTGCCAGCAGCTCATATAATTCACCCCTCCACTTT. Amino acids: CASSSYNSPLHF.

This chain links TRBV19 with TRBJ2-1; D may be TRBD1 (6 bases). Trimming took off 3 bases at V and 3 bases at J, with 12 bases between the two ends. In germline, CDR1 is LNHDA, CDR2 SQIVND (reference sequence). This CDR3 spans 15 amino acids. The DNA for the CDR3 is TGTGCCAGTAGTATTCCCACAGGGCTCTACAATGAGCAGTTCTTC. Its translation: CASSIPTGLYNEQFF.

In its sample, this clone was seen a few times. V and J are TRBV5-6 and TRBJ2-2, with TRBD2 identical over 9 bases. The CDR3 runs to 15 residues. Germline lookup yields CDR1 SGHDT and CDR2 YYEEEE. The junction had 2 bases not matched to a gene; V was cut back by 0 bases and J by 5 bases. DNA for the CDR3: TGTGCCAGCAGCTTGGTTCTAGCGGGGACCGGGGAGCTGTTTTTT. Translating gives CASSLVLAGTGELFF.

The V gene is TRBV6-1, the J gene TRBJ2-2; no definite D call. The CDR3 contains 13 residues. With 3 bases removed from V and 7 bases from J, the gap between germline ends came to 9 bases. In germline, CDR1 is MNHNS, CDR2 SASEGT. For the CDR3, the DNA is TGTGCCAGCAGTGATGGTTACAGCGGGGAGCTGTTTTTT. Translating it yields CASSDGYSGELFF.

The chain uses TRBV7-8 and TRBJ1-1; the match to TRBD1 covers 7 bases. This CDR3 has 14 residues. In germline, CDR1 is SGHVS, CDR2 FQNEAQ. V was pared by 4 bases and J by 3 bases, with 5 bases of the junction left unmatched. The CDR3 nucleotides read TGTGCCAGCAGCTCGTCGCAGGGGGACACTGAAGCTTTCTTT. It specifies CASSSSQGDTEAFF.

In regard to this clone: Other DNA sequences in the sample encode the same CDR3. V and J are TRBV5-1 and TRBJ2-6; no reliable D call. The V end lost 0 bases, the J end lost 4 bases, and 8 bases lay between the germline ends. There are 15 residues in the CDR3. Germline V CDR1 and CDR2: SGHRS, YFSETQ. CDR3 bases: TGCGCCAGCAGCTTGGCCGTGTCGGGGGCCAACGTCCTGACTTTC. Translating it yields CASSLAVSGANVLTF.

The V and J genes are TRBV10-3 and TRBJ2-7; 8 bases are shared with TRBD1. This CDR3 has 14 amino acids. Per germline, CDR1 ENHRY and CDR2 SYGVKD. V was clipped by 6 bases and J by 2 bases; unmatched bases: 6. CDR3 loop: CAIREDRVAYEQYF. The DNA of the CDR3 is TGTGCCATCAGAGAGGACAGGGTCGCCTACGAGCAGTACTTC.

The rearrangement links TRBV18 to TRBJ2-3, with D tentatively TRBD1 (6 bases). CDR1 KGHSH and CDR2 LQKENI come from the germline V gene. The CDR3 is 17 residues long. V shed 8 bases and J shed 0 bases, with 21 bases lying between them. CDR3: CASGRGLQGASTDTQYF. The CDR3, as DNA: TGTGCCAGCGGACGGGGCTTACAGGGCGCTAGCACAGATACGCAGTATTTT.

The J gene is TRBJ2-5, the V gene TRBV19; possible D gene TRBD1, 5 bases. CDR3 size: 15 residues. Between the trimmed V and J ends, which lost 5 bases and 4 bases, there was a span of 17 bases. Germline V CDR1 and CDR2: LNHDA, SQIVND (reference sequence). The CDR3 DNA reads TGTGCCAGTAGTTCCGGCAGGGTGGGTTTAGAGACCCAGTACTTC. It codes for CASSSGRVGLETQYF.

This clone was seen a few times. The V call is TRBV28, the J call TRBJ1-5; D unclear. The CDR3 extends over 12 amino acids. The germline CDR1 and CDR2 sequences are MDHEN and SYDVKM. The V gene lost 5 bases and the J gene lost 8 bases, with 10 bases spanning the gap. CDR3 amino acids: CASSPPREPQHF. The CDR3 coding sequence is TGTGCCAGCAGTCCCCCCCGGGAGCCCCAGCATTTT.

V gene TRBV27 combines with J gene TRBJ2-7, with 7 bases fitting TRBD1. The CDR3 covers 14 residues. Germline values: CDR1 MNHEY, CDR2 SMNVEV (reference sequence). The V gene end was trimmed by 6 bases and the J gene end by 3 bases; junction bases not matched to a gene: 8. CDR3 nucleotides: TGTGCCAGCAGCACCGGGGACAGAATCTACGAGCAGTACTTC. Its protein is CASSTGDRIYEQYF.

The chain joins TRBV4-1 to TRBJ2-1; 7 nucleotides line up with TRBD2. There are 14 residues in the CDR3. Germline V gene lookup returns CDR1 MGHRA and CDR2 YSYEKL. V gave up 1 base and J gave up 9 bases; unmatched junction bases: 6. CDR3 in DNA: TGCGCCAGCAGCCAAGGGACTAGACCCACTGAGCAGTTCTTC. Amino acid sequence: CASSQGTRPTEQFF.

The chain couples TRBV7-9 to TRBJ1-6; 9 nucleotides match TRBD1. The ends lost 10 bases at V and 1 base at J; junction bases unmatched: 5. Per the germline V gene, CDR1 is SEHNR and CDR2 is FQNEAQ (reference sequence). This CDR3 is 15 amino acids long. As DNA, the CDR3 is TGTGCCACCCCGGGACAGGGATCCTATAATTCACCCCTCCACTTT. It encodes CATPGQGSYNSPLHF.

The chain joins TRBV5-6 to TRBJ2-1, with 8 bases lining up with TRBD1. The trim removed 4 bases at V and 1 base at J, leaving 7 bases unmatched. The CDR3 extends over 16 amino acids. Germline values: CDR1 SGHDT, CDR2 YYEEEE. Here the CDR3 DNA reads TGTGCCAGCAGCGAGGACAGGGTGGTTTCCTACAATGAGCAGTTCTTC. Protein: CASSEDRVVSYNEQFF.